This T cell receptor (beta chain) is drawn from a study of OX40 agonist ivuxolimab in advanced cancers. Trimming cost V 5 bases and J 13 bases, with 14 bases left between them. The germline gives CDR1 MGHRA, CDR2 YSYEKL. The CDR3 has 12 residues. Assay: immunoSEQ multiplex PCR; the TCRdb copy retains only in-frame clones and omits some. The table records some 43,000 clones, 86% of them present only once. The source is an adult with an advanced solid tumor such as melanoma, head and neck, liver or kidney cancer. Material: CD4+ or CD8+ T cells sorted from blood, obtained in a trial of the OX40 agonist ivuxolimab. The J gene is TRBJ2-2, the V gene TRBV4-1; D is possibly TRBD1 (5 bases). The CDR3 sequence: CASSVLKQGLFF. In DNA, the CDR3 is TGCGCCAGCAGCGTCCTTAAGCAGGGGCTGTTTTTT.